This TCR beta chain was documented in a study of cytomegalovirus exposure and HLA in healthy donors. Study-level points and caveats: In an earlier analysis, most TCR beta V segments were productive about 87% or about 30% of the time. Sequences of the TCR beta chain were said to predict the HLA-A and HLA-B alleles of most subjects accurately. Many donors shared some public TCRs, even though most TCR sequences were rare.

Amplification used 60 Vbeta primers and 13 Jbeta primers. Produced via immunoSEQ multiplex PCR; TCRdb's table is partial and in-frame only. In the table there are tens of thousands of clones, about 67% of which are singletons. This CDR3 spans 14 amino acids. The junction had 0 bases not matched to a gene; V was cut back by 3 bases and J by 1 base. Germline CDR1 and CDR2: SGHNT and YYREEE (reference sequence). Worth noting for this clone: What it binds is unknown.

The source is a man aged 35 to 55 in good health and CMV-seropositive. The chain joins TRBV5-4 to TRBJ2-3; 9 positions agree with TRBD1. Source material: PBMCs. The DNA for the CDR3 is TGTGCCAGCAGCTGGGACAGGGGCACAGATACGCAGTATTTT. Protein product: CASSWDRGTDTQYF.